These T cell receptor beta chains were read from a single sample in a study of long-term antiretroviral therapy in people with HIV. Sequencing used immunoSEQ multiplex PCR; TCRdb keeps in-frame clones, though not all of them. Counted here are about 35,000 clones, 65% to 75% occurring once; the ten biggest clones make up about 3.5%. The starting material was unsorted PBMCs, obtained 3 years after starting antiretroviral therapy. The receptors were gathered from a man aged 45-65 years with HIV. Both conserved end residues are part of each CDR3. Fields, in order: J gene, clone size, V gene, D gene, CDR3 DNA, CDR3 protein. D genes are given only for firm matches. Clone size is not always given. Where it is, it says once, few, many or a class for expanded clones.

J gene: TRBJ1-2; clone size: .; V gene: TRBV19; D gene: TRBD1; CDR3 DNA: TGTGCCAGTGGGACAGGGAAAGGCTACACCTTC; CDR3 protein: CASGTGKGYTF
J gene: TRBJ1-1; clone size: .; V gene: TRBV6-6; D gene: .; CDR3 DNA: TGTGCCAGCAGTTACGGGGGGGTTGAAGCTTTCTTT; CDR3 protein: CASSYGGVEAFF
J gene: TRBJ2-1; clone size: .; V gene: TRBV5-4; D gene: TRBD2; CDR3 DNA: TGTGCCAGCAGCTTGAAGCGGGGGGACTCCTACAATGAGCAGTTCTTC; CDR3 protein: CASSLKRGDSYNEQFF
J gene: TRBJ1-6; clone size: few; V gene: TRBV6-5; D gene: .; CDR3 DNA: TGTGCCAGCAGGCTTGACAGGCTTGGTTCACCCCTCCACTTT; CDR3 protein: CASRLDRLGSPLHF
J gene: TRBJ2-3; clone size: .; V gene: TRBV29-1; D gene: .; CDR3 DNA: TGCAGCGTTGCCCGGGACTCAGATACGCAGTATTTT; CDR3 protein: CSVARDSDTQYF
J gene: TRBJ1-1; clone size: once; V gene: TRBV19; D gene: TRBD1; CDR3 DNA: TGTGCCAGTAGGGATCCCGCGCAGGGGGCGCCTGACACTGAAGCTTTCTTT; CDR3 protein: CASRDPAQGAPDTEAFF
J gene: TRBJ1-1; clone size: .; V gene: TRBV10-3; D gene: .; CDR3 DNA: TGTGCCATCAGAGAGGCAATCTGGGACACTGAAGCTTTCTTT; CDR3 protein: CAIREAIWDTEAFF
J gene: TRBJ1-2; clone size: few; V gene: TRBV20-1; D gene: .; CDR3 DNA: TGCAGTGCTAGAGAACTGCGAATCTACACCTTC; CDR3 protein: CSARELRIYTF
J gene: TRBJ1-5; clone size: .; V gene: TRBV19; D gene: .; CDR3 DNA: TGTGCCAGTACCGCCAGGGACGGGCAGCCCCAGCATTTT; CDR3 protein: CASTARDGQPQHF
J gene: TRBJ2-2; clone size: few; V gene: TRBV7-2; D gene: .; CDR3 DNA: TGTGCCAGCAGCACGGAGGCCCGAAACACCGGGGAGCTGTTTTTT; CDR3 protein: CASSTEARNTGELFF
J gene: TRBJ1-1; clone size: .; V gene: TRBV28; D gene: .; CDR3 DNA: TGTGCCAGCAGTTTAATTCGGGCTGAAGCTTTCTTT; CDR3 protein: CASSLIRAEAFF
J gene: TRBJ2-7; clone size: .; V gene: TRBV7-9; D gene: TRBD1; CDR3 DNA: TGTGCCAGCAGACCACGGACAGGGGACGGCTACGAGCAGTACTTC; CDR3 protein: CASRPRTGDGYEQYF
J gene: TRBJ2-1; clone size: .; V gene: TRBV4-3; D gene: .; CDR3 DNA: TGCGCCAGCAGCCAAGGGGGATGGGGTTACAATGAGCAGTTCTTC; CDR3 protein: CASSQGGWGYNEQFF
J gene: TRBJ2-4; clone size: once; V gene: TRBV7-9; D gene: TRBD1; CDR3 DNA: TGTGCCAGCAGCTTAGGACAGGGCAAAAACATTCAGTACTTC; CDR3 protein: CASSLGQGKNIQYF